This note documents a single T cell receptor beta chain sequence. The authors' processing: For nucleated cells, counts were estimated from reference gene primer amplification. TCRdb's copy holds only in-frame clones and misses some; the assay was immunoSEQ multiplex PCR. V and J calls and clone size are given by that table; D and trimming were obtained from the DNA. This sample has roughly 70,000 clones, with about 88% found just once. This specimen belongs to a study of blood T cell repertoires in COVID-19. Study at large: The cDNA or gDNA used as material had been derived from T cells, B-cell-depleted T cells, or PBMCs.

The receptor comes from a man between 65 and 85 years old with acute or convalescent COVID-19. Sequencing was carried out using peripheral blood.

CDR3 nucleotides: TGTGCCAGCTCACCCCCAGGGGGAAACACCATATATTTT. Protein: CASSPPGGNTIYF. The chain is built from TRBV18 and TRBJ1-3; a weak D match, TRBD1 (5 bases). This CDR3 spans 13 amino acids. CDR1 and CDR2 from the germline V gene are KGHSH and LQKENI. V was shortened by 3 bases and J by 4 bases, with 7 bases between the two germline ends.